Listed here is a single T cell receptor beta chain. This clone was seen a single time. Its recognized antigen is unknown. No clone much larger than this one lies a single base away; base qualities are absent. These data are taken from a study of blood T cell repertoires in COVID-19 (dated by TCRdb to 2018 to 2020). With regard to the full study: Samples from collaborators originated in the United States, Italy and Spain and spanned both the acute and convalescent phases of COVID-19. Samples were obtained from the ongoing ImmuneRACE study (first 160 participants) and from about 1,300 subjects provided by 6 global collaborators. The repertoires were released in a freely available public database intended as a resource for research on the immune response to SARS-CoV-2. Subjects who had been exposed to COVID-19, were actively infected with it, or had recovered from it provided the deeply sampled blood TCRbeta repertoires that made up the dataset. The prospective study material was composed of cDNA or gDNA derived from T cells, B-cell-depleted T cells, or PBMCs. Sample metadata almost always included a de-identified subject ID, COVID-19 status, age in years and sex. Where HLA class I and class II types were available, the types were taken from metadata supplied by the sample provider, not from assay-based typing. Beyond this particular receptor, the publication reports: The amount of clinical and demographic metadata varied by source and participant and was provided uncurated.

The collaborating institutions used their own protocols to collect whole blood in K2EDTA tubes. For TCRbeta analysis, collaborators shipped samples as frozen whole blood, isolated PBMCs, or DNA extracted from either of those sample types. TCRbeta CDR3 regions were amplified from genomic DNA by means of the immunoSEQ Assay, a bias-controlled multiplex PCR. The study's processing was this. Nucleated cell counts per sample were estimated from amplification of reference gene primers within the assay. To quantify the absolute abundance of each unique TCRbeta CDR3 rearrangement, sequence reads were collapsed and filtered. For each sample, productive Simpson clonality was calculated by taking the square root of Simpson's diversity index across productive rearrangements. The source is immuneACCESS, and TCRdb retained only in-frame sequences with V and J called. Part of the clones is not carried over; for the studies checked, unresolved V genes explain less than half of this, and the remainder is unexplained. Clonal size and the V and J genes are those of that table, whereas D and trimming came from the DNA. The sample table shows about 270,000 clones, and 82% are seen once. The ten biggest clones cover approximately 3.1% of the sample.

The CDR3 spans 14 residues, from the cysteine through the phenylalanine. The read is trimmed to its CDR3 DNA, 42 bases read in frame from base 1. Per the germline V gene, LGHNA is the CDR1 and YNFKEQ is the CDR2. Compared with germline, V lacks 3 bases and J lacks 8 bases; bases without a gene match: 5. Recombination linked TRBV4-2 to TRBJ2-1; the junction holds 9 bases that match TRBD1. The receptor's source is a woman between 18 and 30 years old with acute or convalescent COVID-19. Source material: peripheral blood. Read as DNA, the sequence is TGTGCCAGCAGCCAGGGGGACAGGGCCGATGAGCAGTTCTTC. It translates to CASSQGDRADEQFF.